A few counts support the clone carrying this T cell receptor beta chain. As yet, its antigen is unknown. The Oncomine TCR Beta short-read assay was applied to DNA of cultured CD4+ T cells. In TCRdb, the PCR reads were re-called with MiXCR into one record per CDR3 protein. The sample holds 25,000 to 30,000 distinct CDR3 sequences, roughly a third seen once. This record belongs to a study of vaccination and CD4 T cells after COVID-19. Whole-study context: Overlapping SARS-CoV-2, HCoV-NL63, HCoV-OC43 and HCoV-229E spike peptides were used to stimulate cells.

The time point: late sampling 161 to 241 days after vaccination in a few convalescent patients. Treatment specified: approximately nine-day PBMC culture with coronavirus spike peptide pools or control peptides (ViraFEST assay). The germline V and J ends were trimmed by 1 base and 8 bases, with 6 bases remaining between them. The CDR3 contains 12 residues. Germline lookup yields CDR1 SNHLY and CDR2 FYNNEI. This rearrangement joins TRBV2 to TRBJ1-5; D unresolved. The material was CD4+ T cells from blood, cultured in vitro, obtained about 7 months after SARS-CoV-2 vaccination. The receptor's source is a human donor who had recovered from COVID-19. The CDR3 DNA follows: TGTGCCAGCAGTGAAGGATCGGAGCCCCAGCATTTT. Translation: CASSEGSEPQHF.